The following is a TCR beta chain sequence with its context. This record comes from a study of blood T cell repertoires in COVID-19. In the study's own analysis: Reference gene primer amplification yielded estimated nucleated cell counts. Profiling relied on immunoSEQ multiplex PCR, and the TCRdb table lists in-frame clones only, not all of them. For V, J and clone size, that table is used; D and trimming come from the DNA. The sample has about 70,000 clones, roughly 86% seen once. The sequence derives from a man between 60 and 75 years old with acute or convalescent COVID-19. The sequenced sample was peripheral blood.

CDR3 in amino acids: CASSWRSDTQYF. CDR3 DNA sequence: TGTGCCAGCAGCTGGAGATCAGATACGCAGTATTTT. The chain links TRBV6-6 to TRBJ2-3, with D unresolved. The V gene's germline CDR1 is MNHNY and CDR2 SVGAGI (reference sequence). Trimming removed 6 bases from V and 4 bases from J, with 8 bases in between. The CDR3 extends over 12 amino acids.